The rows below give T cell receptor beta chains drawn from one sample of a study of identical twins. Each CDR3 protein is one row after TCRdb ran MiXCR on the 5' RACE reads. The sample lists roughly 1.6 million distinct CDR3 sequences, about 31% occurring once. The sequenced sample consisted of cord blood. These receptors originate from a newborn girl in good health. Each CDR3 is given with its conserved first and last residue. The D gene is left open where the match is weak. Clone size, where shown, is once, few, many, or a class for clones that have expanded.

clone_size,d_call,j_call,v_call,cdr3_nt,cdr3_aa
few,TRBD1,TRBJ2-1,TRBV7-2,TGTGCCAGCAGCTTAGGGTCAGGGGGCCCCTACAATGAGCAGTTCTTC,CASSLGSGGPYNEQFF
.,TRBD1,TRBJ1-4,TRBV4-2,TGTGCCAGCAGCCAAATACCGGGACAGGGGTATGAAAAACTGTTTTTT,CASSQIPGQGYEKLFF
.,.,TRBJ1-1,TRBV28,TGTGCCAGCAGTTTAGTCGGAATTGAAGCTTTCTTT,CASSLVGIEAFF
.,TRBD1,TRBJ2-5,TRBV29-1,TGCAGCGTCCTCACTGGACAGGGGGCGGAGACCCAGTACTTC,CSVLTGQGAETQYF
few,.,TRBJ2-3,TRBV21-1,TGTGCCAGCAGCAAAGAGGTGACTAGCGGGGACGCTAGCACAGATACGCAGTATTTT,CASSKEVTSGDASTDTQYF
.,.,TRBJ1-2,TRBV12-3/TRBV12-4,TGTGCCAGCACCTTAGCAGGGGCGGGGGCGCTCTATGGCTACACCTTC,CASTLAGAGALYGYTF
.,TRBD1,TRBJ2-3,TRBV5-1,TGCGCCAGCAGCTTGAGACAGGGGGGATGGTCCACAGATACGCAGTATTTT,CASSLRQGGWSTDTQYF
many,.,TRBJ2-7,TRBV12-3/TRBV12-4,TGTGCCAGCAGTTTCCTTAGAGGGAAGGGACTTAGCTCCTACGAGCAGTACTTC,CASSFLRGKGLSSYEQYF
many,TRBD2,TRBJ2-7,TRBV7-2,TGTGCCAGCAGCTTAGGACTAGCGGGACCTTACGAGCAGTACTTC,CASSLGLAGPYEQYF
few,TRBD1,TRBJ2-1,TRBV20-1,TGCAGTGCTCAGGTCGACAGGGGGAGATATGAGCAGTTCTTC,CSAQVDRGRYEQFF
.,.,TRBJ1-2,TRBV20-1,TGCAGTGCTATCCAGTCTAACTATGGCTACACCTTC,CSAIQSNYGYTF
.,.,TRBJ2-1,TRBV20-1,TGCAGTGCTAGAGATGCCGGGACTTTCCAAGAGACCCAGTTCTTC,CSARDAGTFQETQFF
few,TRBD1,TRBJ1-1,TRBV12-3/TRBV12-4,TGTGCCAGCTGTAGACAGGGGGCTTTAGATTCTGAAGCTTTCTTT,CASCRQGALDSEAFF
many,.,TRBJ2-4,TRBV11-2,TGTGCCAGCAGTTTAATAGCCAAAAACATTCAGTACTTC,CASSLIAKNIQYF
many,.,TRBJ2-3,TRBV2,TGTGCCAGCAGCGGACCCATCGGTACAGATACGCAGTATTTT,CASSGPIGTDTQYF
few,.,TRBJ2-7,TRBV21-1,TGTGCCAGCAGCAATTACAACGGGACTAGCGGTGCATACGAGCAGTACTTC,CASSNYNGTSGAYEQYF
.,.,TRBJ1-1,TRBV6-5,TGTGCCAGCAGTTACTCGAGAACCAGGGAGGTCACTGAAGCTTTCTTT,CASSYSRTREVTEAFF
.,.,TRBJ1-1,TRBV12-3/TRBV12-4,TGTGCCAGCAGACGGGCCGAAGGTGAAGCTTTCTTT,CASRRAEGEAFF
few,TRBD1,TRBJ2-7,TRBV5-1,TGCGCCAGCACGGGACAGACTCGGGAATCCGAGCAGTACTTC,CASTGQTRESEQYF
once,.,TRBJ2-5,TRBV7-6,TGTGCCAGCAGCTGGGGGGTGAATGAGCAGTACTTC,CASSWGVNEQYF
.,TRBD2,TRBJ2-5,TRBV3-1,TGTGCCAGCAGCCCACTTCCTTCCTTGACTAGCGGGGGACTTCCACAAGAGACCCAGTACTTC,CASSPLPSLTSGGLPQETQYF
.,.,TRBJ2-7,TRBV10-3,TGTGCCATCAGTGAGTCATCAGGTTACTCCTACGAGCAGTCCTTC,CAISESSGYSYEQSF
.,.,TRBJ2-2,TRBV2,TGTGCCAGCAGTGTTTGGACTACCGGGGAGCTGTTTTTT,CASSVWTTGELFF
.,.,TRBJ2-7,TRBV30,TGTGCCTGGAGTCGCCAGGGGTCGGAGCAGTACTTC,CAWSRQGSEQYF
.,.,TRBJ2-2,TRBV20-1,TGCAGTGCTAGAGTGCAGCACACCGGGGAGCTGTTTTTT,CSARVQHTGELFF
.,.,TRBJ2-7,TRBV6-6,TGTGCCAGCAGTTACGCCAACCAGGGTGAGCAGTACTTC,CASSYANQGEQYF
few,TRBD2,TRBJ2-7,TRBV27,TGTGCCAGCAGTCCGCTCTTGGGGGGGAGGTACGAGCAGTACTTC,CASSPLLGGRYEQYF
.,TRBD2,TRBJ2-1,TRBV4-1,TGCGCCAGCAGCCGAGATCCTGGGAGGGCCCTCTCCTACAATGAGCAGTTCTTC,CASSRDPGRALSYNEQFF
.,TRBD1,TRBJ1-4,TRBV6-5,TGTGCCAGCAGTTCCTTATCCTACGGACAGGGCCTTCCAACTAATGAAAAACTGTTTTTT,CASSSLSYGQGLPTNEKLFF
.,TRBD1,TRBJ1-1,TRBV4-1,TGCGCCAGCAGCCAAACGTCGGCCAGGGGGATCACTGAAGCTTTCTTT,CASSQTSARGITEAFF
.,.,TRBJ1-1,TRBV25-1,TGTGCCAGCAGTGAATCTTGGGGAATGAACACTGAAGCTTTCTTT,CASSESWGMNTEAFF